This T cell receptor beta chain stems from a study of blood T cell repertoires in COVID-19. Study-wide context: Acute and convalescent COVID-19 specimens originated in the United States, Italy and Spain.

This clone was seen more than once but under ten times. Repertoires were generated with immunoSEQ multiplex PCR, while TCRdb's copy carries only in-frame clones and drops some. The sample records 100,000 or so clones, around 74% being singletons. Germline V gene sequence: CDR1 MNHEY, CDR2 SMNVEV (reference sequence). The CDR3 is 16 residues long. The V gene lost 6 bases and the J gene lost 0 bases, with 15 bases spanning the gap. V and J are TRBV27 and TRBJ2-1; weak D call: TRBD2 (6 bases). What was sequenced was peripheral blood. The clonotype originates from a woman in her seventies with acute or convalescent COVID-19. In DNA, the CDR3 is TGTGCCAGCAGGGCTGGGACTTTCCCCTCCTACAATGAGCAGTTCTTC. Protein sequence: CASRAGTFPSYNEQFF.